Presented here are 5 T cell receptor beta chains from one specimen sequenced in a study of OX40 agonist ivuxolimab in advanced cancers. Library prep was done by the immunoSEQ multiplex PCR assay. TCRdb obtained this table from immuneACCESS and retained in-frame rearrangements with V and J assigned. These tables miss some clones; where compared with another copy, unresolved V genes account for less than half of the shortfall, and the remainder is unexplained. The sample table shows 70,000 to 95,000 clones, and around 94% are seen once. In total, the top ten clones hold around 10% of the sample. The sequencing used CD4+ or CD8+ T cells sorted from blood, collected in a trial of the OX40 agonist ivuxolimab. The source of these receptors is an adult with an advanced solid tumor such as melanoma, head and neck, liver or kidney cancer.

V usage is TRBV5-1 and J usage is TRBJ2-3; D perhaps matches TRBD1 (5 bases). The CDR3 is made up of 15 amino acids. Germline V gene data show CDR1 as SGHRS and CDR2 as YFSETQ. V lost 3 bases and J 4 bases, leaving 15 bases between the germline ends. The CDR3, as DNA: TGCGCCAGCAGCTCGTCAGCTTGGGGCGCAGATACGCAGTATTTT. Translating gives CASSSSAWGADTQYF.

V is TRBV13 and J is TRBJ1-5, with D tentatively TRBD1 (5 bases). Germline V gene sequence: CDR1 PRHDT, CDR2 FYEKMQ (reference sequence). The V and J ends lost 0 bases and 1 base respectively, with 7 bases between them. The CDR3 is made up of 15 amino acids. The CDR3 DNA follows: TGTGCCAGCAGCTTAGGCAGGGAAAGCAATCAGCCCCAGCATTTT. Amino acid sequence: CASSLGRESNQPQHF. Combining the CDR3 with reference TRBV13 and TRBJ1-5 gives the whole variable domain AAGVIQSPRHLIKEKRETATLKCYPIPRHDTVYWYQQGPGQDPQFLISFYEKMQSDKGSIPDRFSAQQFSDYHSELNMSSLELGDSALYFCASSLGRESNQPQHFGDGTRLSIL.

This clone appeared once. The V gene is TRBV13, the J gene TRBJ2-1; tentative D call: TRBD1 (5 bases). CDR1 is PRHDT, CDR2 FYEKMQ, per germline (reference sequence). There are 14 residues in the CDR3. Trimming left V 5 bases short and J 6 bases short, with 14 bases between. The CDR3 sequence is CASSPPRRGNEQFF. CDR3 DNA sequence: TGTGCCAGCAGCCCACCAAGAAGGGGCAATGAGCAGTTCTTC.

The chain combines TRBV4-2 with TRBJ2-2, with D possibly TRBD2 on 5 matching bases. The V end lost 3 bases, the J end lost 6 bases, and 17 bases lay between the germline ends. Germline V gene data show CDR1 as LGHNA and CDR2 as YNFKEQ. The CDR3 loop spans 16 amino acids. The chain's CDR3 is CASSHSIGGNAGELFF. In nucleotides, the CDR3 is TGTGCCAGCAGCCATTCGATTGGAGGAAATGCCGGGGAGCTGTTTTTT.

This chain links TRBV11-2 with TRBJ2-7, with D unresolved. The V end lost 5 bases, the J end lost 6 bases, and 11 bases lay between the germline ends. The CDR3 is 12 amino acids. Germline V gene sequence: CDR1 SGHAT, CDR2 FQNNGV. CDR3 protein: CASSATALEQYF. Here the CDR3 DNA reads TGTGCCAGCAGCGCCACCGCCCTCGAGCAGTACTTC.